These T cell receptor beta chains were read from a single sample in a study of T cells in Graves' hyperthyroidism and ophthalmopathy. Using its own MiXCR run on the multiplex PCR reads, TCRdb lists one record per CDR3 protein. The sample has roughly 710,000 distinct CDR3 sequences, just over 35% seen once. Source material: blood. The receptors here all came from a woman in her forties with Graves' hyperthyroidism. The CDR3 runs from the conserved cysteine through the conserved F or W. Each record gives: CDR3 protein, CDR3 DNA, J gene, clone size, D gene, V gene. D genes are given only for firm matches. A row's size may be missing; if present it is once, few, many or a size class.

CDR3 protein: CASSLTGTNTEAFF
CDR3 DNA: TGTGCCAGCAGCTTGACAGGGACGAACACTGAAGCTTTCTTT
J gene: TRBJ1-1
clone size: many
D gene: TRBD1
V gene: TRBV7-2

CDR3 protein: CASSLAEGNNEKLFF
CDR3 DNA: TGTGCCAGCAGCTTAGCGGAGGGAAATAATGAAAAACTGTTTTTT
J gene: TRBJ1-4
clone size: few
D gene: .
V gene: TRBV7-9

CDR3 protein: CASSLAPANSPLHF
CDR3 DNA: TGTGCCAGCAGCTTAGCACCGGCAAATTCACCCCTCCACTTT
J gene: TRBJ1-6
clone size: many
D gene: .
V gene: TRBV7-8

CDR3 protein: CASSQDRPPGNEKLFF
CDR3 DNA: TGCGCCAGCAGCCAAGATAGGCCCCCAGGAAATGAAAAACTGTTTTTT
J gene: TRBJ1-4
clone size: few
D gene: .
V gene: TRBV11-2

CDR3 protein: CASSNGPPPETQYF
CDR3 DNA: TGTGCCAGCAGCAACGGACCACCCCCAGAGACCCAGTACTTC
J gene: TRBJ2-5
clone size: many
D gene: .
V gene: TRBV6-5

CDR3 protein: CASSQERYTGELFF
CDR3 DNA: TGCGCCAGCAGCCAAGAAAGGTACACCGGGGAGCTGTTTTTT
J gene: TRBJ2-2
clone size: .
D gene: .
V gene: TRBV5-1

CDR3 protein: CASSPEDGGAGQPQHF
CDR3 DNA: TGTGCCAGCTCACCAGAGGATGGGGGGGCCGGTCAGCCCCAGCATTTT
J gene: TRBJ1-5
clone size: few
D gene: .
V gene: TRBV25-1

CDR3 protein: CSVEGPGNTIYF
CDR3 DNA: TGCAGCGTTGAAGGGCCAGGAAACACCATATATTTT
J gene: TRBJ1-3
clone size: many
D gene: .
V gene: TRBV29-1

CDR3 protein: CASSTGGGYTF
CDR3 DNA: TGTGCCAGCAGCACCGGGGGCGGCTACACCTTC
J gene: TRBJ1-2
clone size: many
D gene: .
V gene: TRBV6-5

CDR3 protein: CASSSGQGDVYF
CDR3 DNA: TGTGCCAGCAGTTCGGGACAGGGGGACGTATATTTT
J gene: TRBJ1-3
clone size: .
D gene: TRBD1
V gene: TRBV12-3/TRBV12-4

CDR3 protein: CATSSPRAGANYGYTF
CDR3 DNA: TGTGCCACCAGCAGCCCTAGGGCGGGCGCTAACTATGGCTACACCTTC
J gene: TRBJ1-2
clone size: .
D gene: .
V gene: TRBV24-1

CDR3 protein: CASSSLANTGELFF
CDR3 DNA: TGTGCCAGCAGTTCACTGGCGAACACCGGGGAGCTGTTTTTT
J gene: TRBJ2-2
clone size: many
D gene: .
V gene: TRBV7-2

CDR3 protein: CASSIRGVAASNTGELFF
CDR3 DNA: TGTGCCAGCTCTATCCGTGGTGTAGCAGCATCGAACACCGGGGAGCTGTTTTTT
J gene: TRBJ2-2
clone size: .
D gene: .
V gene: TRBV10-2

CDR3 protein: CSASRGGGRQETQYF
CDR3 DNA: TGCAGTGCTAGCCGCGGGGGGGGCCGCCAAGAGACCCAGTACTTC
J gene: TRBJ2-5
clone size: many
D gene: TRBD2
V gene: TRBV20-1

CDR3 protein: CASSPDRSEGETQYF
CDR3 DNA: TGTGCCAGCAGCCCAGACCGTTCAGAGGGGGAGACCCAGTACTTC
J gene: TRBJ2-5
clone size: .
D gene: .
V gene: TRBV7-9

CDR3 protein: CAISGLGGTGPYEQYF
CDR3 DNA: TGTGCCATCAGTGGGCTTGGTGGGACAGGGCCCTACGAGCAGTACTTC
J gene: TRBJ2-7
clone size: many
D gene: TRBD1
V gene: TRBV10-3

CDR3 protein: CSALVSSYEQYF
CDR3 DNA: TGCAGTGCCCTAGTTTCCTCCTACGAGCAGTACTTC
J gene: TRBJ2-7
clone size: many
D gene: .
V gene: TRBV20-1

CDR3 protein: CSARGGVGSGNTIYF
CDR3 DNA: TGCAGTGCTAGAGGTGGGGTTGGCTCTGGAAACACCATATATTTT
J gene: TRBJ1-3
clone size: .
D gene: .
V gene: TRBV20-1

CDR3 protein: CASSPQGANEKLFF
CDR3 DNA: TGTGCCAGCAGTCCACAGGGGGCAAATGAAAAACTGTTTTTT
J gene: TRBJ1-4
clone size: few
D gene: TRBD1
V gene: TRBV28

CDR3 protein: CASSWRAGSNEKLFF
CDR3 DNA: TGTGCCAGCAGTTGGAGGGCAGGGTCCAATGAAAAACTGTTTTTT
J gene: TRBJ1-4
clone size: .
D gene: .
V gene: TRBV27

CDR3 protein: CRTGQGWETQYF
CDR3 DNA: TGCAGGACGGGACAGGGTTGGGAGACCCAGTACTTC
J gene: TRBJ2-5
clone size: many
D gene: TRBD1
V gene: TRBV20-1

CDR3 protein: CASSATGTEAFF
CDR3 DNA: TGTGCCAGCAGCGCTACCGGGACGGAAGCTTTCTTT
J gene: TRBJ1-1
clone size: .
D gene: .
V gene: TRBV25-1

CDR3 protein: CASSLGLAGPDEQFF
CDR3 DNA: TGTGCCAGCAGCTTAGGTCTAGCGGGTCCGGATGAGCAGTTCTTC
J gene: TRBJ2-1
clone size: once
D gene: TRBD2
V gene: TRBV7-6

CDR3 protein: CASSLMSAALGQYF
CDR3 DNA: TGTGCCAGCAGCTTAATGTCAGCTGCCCTGGGGCAGTACTTC
J gene: TRBJ2-7
clone size: many
D gene: .
V gene: TRBV7-6

CDR3 protein: CASLLQGQSTQYF
CDR3 DNA: TGTGCCAGCTTACTTCAGGGACAGTCGACCCAGTACTTC
J gene: TRBJ2-5
clone size: .
D gene: TRBD1
V gene: TRBV2

CDR3 protein: CASSPEILAALQETQYF
CDR3 DNA: TGTGCCAGCAGCCCCGAGATCCTAGCGGCCCTCCAAGAGACCCAGTACTTC
J gene: TRBJ2-5
clone size: few
D gene: TRBD2
V gene: TRBV7-8

CDR3 protein: CATSETGDWGNTIYF
CDR3 DNA: TGTGCCACCAGTGAGACAGGGGATTGGGGAAACACCATATATTTT
J gene: TRBJ1-3
clone size: .
D gene: TRBD1
V gene: TRBV24-1

CDR3 protein: CASSFERATNEKLFF
CDR3 DNA: TGTGCCAGCAGTTTTGAGAGAGCAACTAATGAAAAACTGTTTTTT
J gene: TRBJ1-4
clone size: few
D gene: .
V gene: TRBV12-3/TRBV12-4

CDR3 protein: CASRGSSRDRGEKLFF
CDR3 DNA: TGTGCCAGCAGGGGAAGCTCCAGGGATCGAGGTGAAAAACTGTTTTTT
J gene: TRBJ1-4
clone size: many
D gene: .
V gene: TRBV25-1

CDR3 protein: CASSPGQVVYEQYF
CDR3 DNA: TGTGCCAGCTCACCAGGACAGGTGGTATACGAGCAGTACTTC
J gene: TRBJ2-7
clone size: few
D gene: TRBD1
V gene: TRBV7-3

CDR3 protein: CAISEAGGSGQYF
CDR3 DNA: TGTGCCATCAGTGAGGCCGGCGGATCGGGGCAGTACTTC
J gene: TRBJ2-7
clone size: .
D gene: .
V gene: TRBV10-3

CDR3 protein: CASTRTGRGGGELFF
CDR3 DNA: TGTGCCAGCACTAGGACAGGGAGAGGTGGCGGGGAGCTGTTTTTT
J gene: TRBJ2-2
clone size: .
D gene: TRBD1
V gene: TRBV6-1

CDR3 protein: CAIRDRFQPQYF
CDR3 DNA: TGTGCCATCAGGGATCGCTTTCAGCCCCAGTACTTC
J gene: TRBJ2-5
clone size: once
D gene: .
V gene: TRBV10-3

CDR3 protein: CASSLGHNEQYF
CDR3 DNA: TGTGCCAGCAGCTTAGGCCACAATGAGCAGTACTTC
J gene: TRBJ2-7
clone size: .
D gene: .
V gene: TRBV7-2

CDR3 protein: CASSLRTGFEQYF
CDR3 DNA: TGTGCCAGCAGCTTACGGACAGGGTTCGAGCAGTACTTC
J gene: TRBJ2-7
clone size: .
D gene: TRBD1
V gene: TRBV7-9

CDR3 protein: CASSLGGGGTSF
CDR3 DNA: TGTGCCAGCAGCTTAGGGGGGGGGGGAACCTCCTTC
J gene: TRBJ1-2
clone size: .
D gene: .
V gene: TRBV7-8

CDR3 protein: CASRGGTSGSYNEQFF
CDR3 DNA: TGTGCCAGCAGGGGAGGGACTAGCGGGAGTTACAATGAGCAGTTCTTC
J gene: TRBJ2-1
clone size: .
D gene: TRBD2
V gene: TRBV2

CDR3 protein: CASSRRGQKLFF
CDR3 DNA: TGTGCCAGCAGTCGAAGGGGGCAAAAACTGTTTTTT
J gene: TRBJ1-4
clone size: .
D gene: TRBD1
V gene: TRBV6-5

CDR3 protein: CASSYRDYNEQFF
CDR3 DNA: TGTGCCAGCAGCTACCGGGACTACAATGAGCAGTTCTTC
J gene: TRBJ2-1
clone size: .
D gene: .
V gene: TRBV7-3

CDR3 protein: CASRWEGRANYGYTF
CDR3 DNA: TGTGCCAGCAGGTGGGAAGGCAGGGCAAACTATGGCTACACCTTC
J gene: TRBJ1-2
clone size: many
D gene: .
V gene: TRBV13